Included here is one TCR beta chain sequence, with context. Its antigen remains unidentified. The CDR3 contains 14 residues. The V end was cut by 7 bases, the J end by 2 bases, with 14 bases between. CDR1 and CDR2 from the germline V gene are MDHEN and SYDVKM. Profiling relied on immunoSEQ multiplex PCR, and the TCRdb table lists in-frame clones only, not all of them. The sample lists 130,000 or so clones, about 90% seen once, with around 1.7% in the top ten. These data come from a study of T cells in localized non-small cell lung cancer. General study results and limits: Longer overall survival was linked to higher blood T cell density. The greatest T cell clonality was found in uninvolved adjacent lung (higher than in tumor). Adjacent lung had a median about 57 of the 100 largest tumor clones.

Specimen: peripheral blood, collected before any cancer treatment. The gene calls are TRBV28 and TRBJ1-2, with TRBD1 as a possible D gene (5 bases). The sequence came from a female donor of 60 years or more with stage I lung adenocarcinoma. CDR3 sequence: CASIKIGDNYGYTF. The DNA for the CDR3 is TGTGCCAGCATCAAGATCGGGGACAACTATGGCTACACCTTC.